This record concerns one T cell receptor (beta chain) sequence. Trimming at V came to 2 bases and at J to 5 bases, leaving 6 bases not matched to a gene. CDR1 and CDR2 from the germline V gene are KGHSH and LQKENI. The CDR3 runs 15 residues. The source of the sample is a study of blood T cell repertoires in COVID-19. Background on the study: T cells, B-cell-depleted T cells, or PBMCs supplied cDNA or gDNA.

How the authors handled the data: Amplified reference gene primers provided the basis for estimating nucleated cell counts. Measured with immunoSEQ multiplex PCR; TCRdb has only the in-frame clones, and not every one. The V and J calls and clone size are taken from that table; D and trimming were inferred from the DNA. The sample shows some 97,000 clones, 90% of them seen only once. This TCR came from a man in his sixties with acute or convalescent COVID-19. The chain employs TRBV18 and TRBJ1-2; 9 bases are a match to TRBD1. Source material: peripheral blood. CDR3 coding DNA: TGTGCCAGCTCACCAGGTACAGGGGGCTCGTATGGCTACACCTTC. Encoded protein: CASSPGTGGSYGYTF. Looking up the rest from reference TRBV18 and TRBJ1-2 gives the full variable domain: NAGVMQNPRHLVRRRGQEARLRCSPMKGHSHVYWYRQLPEEGLKFMVYLQKENIIDESGMPKERFSAEFPKEGPSILRIQQVVRGDSAAYFCASSPGTGGSYGYTFGSGTRLTVV.